This T cell receptor beta chain comes out of a study of regulatory T cells in long-lasting Graves disease. The germline V gene encodes CDR1 SEHNR and CDR2 FQNEAQ (reference sequence). The CDR3 has 15 residues. V was trimmed by 5 bases and J by 6 bases, leaving 19 bases between them. As to this clonotype: The antigen is undetermined.

This sample's time point: persistent/refractory GD, antithyroid drugs over 5 years with positive TRAb. From PBMCs, RNA was extracted and then used to make the TCR library. Through Arm-PCR of CDR3 regions and iRepertoire HTBI primers, TCR beta libraries were built. TCRdb reprocessed the multiplex PCR reads via MiXCR and lists one record per CDR3 protein. This repertoire shows 600,000 to 850,000 distinct CDR3 sequences, around 30% found once; its top ten account for about 40%. Findings and caveats of the study: Favored gene segments in persistent disease were TRBV28, TRBJ1-2 and TRBJ2-5.

This receptor was taken from a female donor with Graves disease. This rearrangement joins TRBV7-9 to TRBJ1-2, with D tentatively TRBD1 (5 bases). This sample comprised peripheral blood mononuclear cells (PBMCs), obtained when the disease was refractory, from a patient treated with antithyroid drugs. The CDR3 loop is CASSGSGGGWDGYTF. The CDR3 nucleotides read TGTGCCAGCAGCGGGTCCGGCGGGGGATGGGATGGCTACACCTTC.